These 26 T cell receptor beta chains share one sample of origin, sequenced in a study of cytomegalovirus exposure and HLA in healthy donors. It was with 60 Vbeta and 13 Jbeta primers that the PCR ran. Generated by immunoSEQ multiplex PCR, the TCRdb table keeps only in-frame clones and is missing some. The data hold around 120,000 clones, with approximately 81% observed a single time. Material for sequencing was PBMCs. These receptor sequences come from a young woman in good health and CMV-seronegative.

Only one count was recorded for this clone. The CDR3 region is CASSYSPAENTGELFF. The CDR3 nucleotides read TGTGCCAGCAGTTACAGCCCGGCGGAGAACACCGGGGAGCTGTTTTTT. The genes are TRBV6-6 and TRBJ2-2; no reliable D call. CDR1 is MNHNY, CDR2 SVGAGI, per germline (reference sequence). V was clipped by 2 bases and J by 1 base, with 11 bases between them. This CDR3 is 16 amino acids long.

This clone was picked up one time. This chain uses TRBV28 with TRBJ2-3, with D maybe TRBD2 (6 bases). CDR3 length: 16 amino acids. CDR1 and CDR2 from the germline V gene are MDHEN and SYDVKM. CDR3 sequence reads: CATEPVFAEGRDTQYF. CDR3 nucleotides: TGTGCGACTGAACCTGTATTTGCGGAGGGAAGGGATACGCAGTATTTT.

With regard to this clone: This sample also contains other DNA sequences that code for the same CDR3. This chain connects TRBV5-1 to TRBJ2-3, with TRBD2 matching 11 bases. The CDR3 contains 14 residues. V dropped 3 bases and J dropped 5; count of bases not matched to a gene: 2. CDR1 is SGHRS and CDR2 is YFSETQ in the germline V gene. The CDR3 DNA sequence: TGCGCCAGCAGCTCCGGACTAGCGGGAGATACGCAGTATTTT. It is translated as CASSSGLAGDTQYF.

The chain carries TRBV19 and TRBJ1-1; possibly TRBD1 for D (5 bases). This CDR3 is 14 amino acids long. Between the trimmed V and J ends, which lost 3 bases and 2 bases, there was a span of 10 bases. CDR1 is LNHDA and CDR2 is SQIVND in the germline V gene (reference sequence). CDR3 sequence reads: CASSIQDTNTEAFF. As DNA, the CDR3 is TGTGCCAGTAGTATCCAGGACACAAACACTGAAGCTTTCTTT.

This rearrangement joins TRBV7-2 to TRBJ2-2; tentative D call: TRBD1 (6 bases). V shed 2 bases and J shed 7 bases, with 11 bases lying between them. The CDR3 spans 14 residues. CDR1 SGHTA and CDR2 FQGNSA come from the germline V gene. The CDR3 here is CASSLPGAVGELFF. The CDR3 nucleotides read TGTGCCAGCAGCTTACCAGGGGCGGTCGGGGAGCTGTTTTTT.

The chain employs TRBV2 and TRBJ2-1; 10 positions agree with TRBD1. The CDR3 has 14 amino acids. Germline V CDR1 and CDR2: SNHLY, FYNNEI. Germline trimming cut 8 bases from V and 4 bases from J; bases unmatched to any gene: 5. The CDR3, as DNA: TGTGCCAGCGTCCGGGACAGGGGATACAATGAGCAGTTCTTC. Translated, it gives CASVRDRGYNEQFF.

The chain recombines TRBV10-2 with TRBJ1-2; no clear D. The CDR3 covers 12 residues. CDR1 WSHSY and CDR2 SAAADI come from the germline V gene. Between the trimmed V and J ends, which lost 4 bases and 8 bases, there was a span of 11 bases. CDR3 sequence (DNA): TGCGCCAGCAGTGCAGCGGGGAACGGCTACACCTTC. Translated: CASSAAGNGYTF.

CDR3 sequence reads: CASSRGTTNTGELFF. As DNA, the CDR3 is TGCGCCAGCAGCCGCGGAACGACGAACACCGGGGAGCTGTTTTTT. The V gene is TRBV4-3, the J gene TRBJ2-2; D uncertain. Per germline, CDR1 LGHNA and CDR2 YSLEER. The CDR3 is made up of 15 amino acids. The V end was cut by 4 bases, the J end by 0 bases, with 9 bases between.

A few counts support this clone. V is TRBV5-1 and J is TRBJ2-1; 10 nucleotides match TRBD2. Unmatched junction bases numbered 12, after V lost 4 bases and J lost 8 bases. The germline CDR1 and CDR2 sequences are SGHRS and YFSETQ. The CDR3 extends over 16 amino acids. In nucleotides, the CDR3 is TGCGCCAGCAGCCCCACCGCTAGCGGGAGTGTCGATGAGCAGTTCTTC. The encoded protein is CASSPTASGSVDEQFF.

The chain uses TRBV9 and TRBJ2-2; 12 bases align to TRBD2. The J segment lost 3 bases and the V segment lost 3 bases, leaving 3 bases of the junction unmatched. The CDR3 is 16 amino acids. From germline, CDR1 is SGDLS and CDR2 YYNGEE. This CDR3 is CASSAGTSGYTGELFF. CDR3 coding DNA: TGTGCCAGCAGCGCGGGGACTAGCGGGTACACCGGGGAGCTGTTTTTT.

The rearrangement uses TRBV29-1 and TRBJ2-1; D possibly corresponds to TRBD1 (6 bases). With 0 bases removed from V and 2 bases from J, the gap between germline ends came to 11 bases. The germline gives CDR1 SQVTM, CDR2 ANQGSEA. There are 15 residues in the CDR3. The CDR3 here is CSVEEQGRPYNEQFF. The CDR3 region has the DNA TGCAGCGTTGAAGAGCAGGGGCGGCCCTACAATGAGCAGTTCTTC.

V usage is TRBV5-6 and J usage is TRBJ2-5; a weak D match, TRBD1 (6 bases). This CDR3 is 16 amino acids long. Trimming shortened V by 4 bases and J by 3 bases, and 19 bases separated the two germline ends. Germline CDR1 is SGHDT and CDR2 is YYEEEE. Here the CDR3 DNA reads TGTGCCAGCAGCGCTTGGACAGCTCTCGGGAAAGAGACCCAGTACTTC. The encoded protein is CASSAWTALGKETQYF.

The chain links TRBV5-1 to TRBJ1-2; tentative D call: TRBD1 (6 bases). The CDR3 covers 14 residues. Trimming pared 1 base from V and 2 bases from J, leaving 9 bases between. The V gene's germline CDR1 is SGHRS and CDR2 YFSETQ. CDR3 in amino acids: CASSLYQGNYGYTF. The CDR3 DNA reads as TGCGCCAGCAGCTTGTACCAGGGGAACTATGGCTACACCTTC.

The chain is built from TRBV2 and TRBJ1-5; 7 nucleotides line up with TRBD1. Per the germline V gene, CDR1 is SNHLY and CDR2 is FYNNEI. V was pared by 4 bases and J by 1 base, with 4 bases of the junction left unmatched. CDR3 length equals 15 residues. The CDR3 DNA sequence: TGTGCCAGCAGTGGTACACAGGGGAGCAATCAGCCCCAGCATTTT. It yields the protein CASSGTQGSNQPQHF. The variable domain in full, completed from reference TRBV2 and TRBJ1-5, reads EPEVTQTPSHQVTQMGQEVILRCVPISNHLYFYWYRQILGQKVEFLVSFYNNEISEKSEIFDDQFSVERPDGSNFTLKIRSTKLEDSAMYFCASSGTQGSNQPQHFGDGTRLSIL.

The chain joins TRBV27 to TRBJ2-1; weak D call: TRBD1 (6 bases). From germline, CDR1 is MNHEY and CDR2 SMNVEV (reference sequence). V lost 8 bases and J lost 6, with 20 bases in between. The CDR3 totals 15 residues. Here the CDR3 reads CASQALGQGINEQFF. Here the CDR3 DNA reads TGTGCCAGCCAAGCGTTGGGGCAGGGGATCAATGAGCAGTTCTTC.

The chain has TRBV5-4 and TRBJ2-7; 8 bases fit TRBD1. J lost 1 base, V lost 7 bases, and 4 bases had no gene match. CDR3 length: 13 amino acids. The germline CDR1 and CDR2 sequences are SGHNT and YYREEE (reference sequence). CDR3 loop: CASYRQGSYEQYF. The CDR3 DNA sequence: TGTGCCAGCTATCGACAGGGGTCCTACGAGCAGTACTTC.

CDR3 in DNA: TGTGCCAGCAGCGATACTCGAGGGATAGACTTTGGAAACACCATATATTTT. Residues: CASSDTRGIDFGNTIYF. The chain links TRBV9 to TRBJ1-3; D not certain. The CDR3 sequence is 17 residues long. V gave up 3 bases and J gave up 3 bases, with 19 bases separating them. In germline, CDR1 is SGDLS, CDR2 YYNGEE.

This chain links TRBV6-1 with TRBJ2-7; D may be TRBD1 (6 bases). V was trimmed by 3 bases and J by 6 bases, leaving 12 bases between them. The CDR3 consists of 13 residues. Germline V gene data show CDR1 as MNHNS and CDR2 as SASEGT. CDR3 sequence: CASSERQGFEQYF. CDR3 nucleotides: TGTGCCAGCAGTGAGAGGCAGGGGTTCGAGCAGTACTTC.

The J gene is TRBJ2-2, the V gene TRBV27, with D maybe TRBD1 (6 bases). The CDR3 covers 17 residues. Germline loops: CDR1 MNHEY, CDR2 SMNVEV (reference sequence). The V gene lost 0 bases and the J gene lost 0 bases, with 11 bases spanning the gap. The CDR3 DNA reads as TGTGCCAGCAGTTTATCCAGGGGCGCCGCGAACACCGGGGAGCTGTTTTTT. Its translation: CASSLSRGAANTGELFF.

V gene TRBV20-1 combines with J gene TRBJ1-2; maybe TRBD1 (6 bases). V was pared by 5 bases and J by 5 bases, with 9 bases between. The germline gives CDR1 DFQATT, CDR2 SNEGSKA (reference sequence). This CDR3 is built from 11 residues. The CDR3: CSARTAYGYTF. CDR3 nucleotide sequence: TGCAGTGCTCGGACAGCTTATGGCTACACCTTC.

The V and J genes are TRBV5-1 and TRBJ1-3; 10 nucleotides line up with TRBD1. CDR1 is SGHRS and CDR2 is YFSETQ in the germline V gene. V shed 4 bases, J shed 4 bases, and the junction held 5 bases outside the gene matches. This CDR3 is 15 amino acids long. This CDR3 reads CASSPDRGGGNTIYF. Here the CDR3 DNA reads TGCGCCAGCAGCCCGGACAGGGGGGGAGGAAACACCATATATTTT. The full variable domain, with the rest looked up from reference TRBV5-1 and TRBJ1-3, is KAGVTQTPRYLIKTRGQQVTLSCSPISGHRSVSWYQQTPGQGLQFLFEYFSETQRNKGNFPGRFSGRQFSNSRSEMNVSTLELGDSALYLCASSPDRGGGNTIYFGEGSWLTVV.

This clone was detected only a few times. This rearrangement joins TRBV2 to TRBJ2-5, with 7 bases identical to TRBD1. Germline V CDR1 and CDR2: SNHLY, FYNNEI. This CDR3 contains 12 residues. Trimming at V came to 8 bases and at J to 9 bases, leaving 9 bases not matched to a gene. The CDR3 reads CASEKGARPQYF. Written as DNA, the CDR3 is TGTGCCAGCGAAAAGGGGGCCCGTCCCCAGTACTTC.

This chain links TRBV6-6 with TRBJ2-3; D possibly corresponds to TRBD2 (6 bases). Trimming stripped 0 bases from V and 4 bases from J, with 11 bases between. Germline CDR1 and CDR2: MNHNY and SVGAGI (reference sequence). The CDR3 runs to 15 residues. CDR3 DNA sequence: TGTGCCAGCAGTTACTCGAGACCGGGGGCAGATACGCAGTATTTT. It translates to CASSYSRPGADTQYF.

The chain carries TRBV6-5 and TRBJ1-2; TRBD1 aligns across 7 bases. The germline V gene encodes CDR1 MNHEY and CDR2 SVGAGI. Losses at the gene ends were 5 bases for V and 7 bases for J; bases not matched to a gene: 10. The CDR3 extends over 14 amino acids. CDR3 DNA: TGTGCCAGCAGTCCTATGGCAGGGGGACGTGGCTACACCTTC. Translated, it gives CASSPMAGGRGYTF.

The chain employs TRBV30 and TRBJ1-5; TRBD1 aligns across 9 bases. This CDR3 region has 14 residues. The V gene end was trimmed by 6 bases and the J gene end by 6 bases; junction bases not matched to a gene: 9. CDR1 is GTSNPN and CDR2 is SVGIG in the germline V gene (reference sequence). CDR3 coding DNA: TGTGCCTGTTCCACAGGGGGCGTGGGTCAGCCCCAGCATTTT. The encoded protein is CACSTGGVGQPQHF.

The chain uses TRBV21-1 and TRBJ2-7; the table gives TRBD2 as D, unverified against the DNA. TRBV21-1 is assigned pseudogene status. The CDR3 loop spans 19 amino acids. CDR3 protein: CASSKAPPNHSGRYHEQYF. The DNA for the CDR3 is TGTGCCAGCAGCAAAGCCCCACCGAACCATAGCGGGAGGTACCACGAGCAGTACTTC.